The entry below describes one T cell receptor (beta chain). V lost 2 bases and J lost 2, with 20 bases in between. The CDR3 runs 18 residues. The germline gives CDR1 SNHLY, CDR2 FYNNEI. This entry is derived from a study of blood T cell repertoires in COVID-19. Only in-frame clones appear in the TCRdb table, and some are missing; sequencing was by immunoSEQ multiplex PCR. The table lists fewer than 200,000 clones, about 86% of them singletons. The chain has TRBV2 and TRBJ2-3, with a tentative D call TRBD2 (7 bases). Sequenced sample: PBMCs or T cells enriched from blood (not recorded which). The receptor was derived from a woman in her thirties or forties in a cohort exposed to, infected with or recovered from COVID-19 (not recorded which). CDR3 in amino acids: CASSEMEQGTTPTDTQYF. The CDR3 nucleotides are TGTGCCAGCAGTGAAATGGAGCAGGGGACTACCCCCACAGATACGCAGTATTTT.